This T cell receptor beta chain came from a study of OX40 agonist ivuxolimab in advanced cancers. On the study more broadly: With ivuxolimab, an agonistic anti-OX40 (CD134) antibody, patients were treated. Findings and caveats of the study: Partial responders treated at 0.1-3.0 mg/kg exhibited clonal expansion among the lowest measured. Fewer expanded clones were found on average in CD4+ than in CD8+ T cells.

Comments on this clone: What it recognizes is unknown.

Repertoires were generated with immunoSEQ multiplex PCR, while TCRdb's copy carries only in-frame clones and drops some. The data show about 79,000 clones, approximately 80% seen once. There are 14 residues in the CDR3. Germline-derived CDR1 and CDR2 are MDHEN and SYDVKM. The germline V and J ends were trimmed by 6 bases and 3 bases, with 13 bases remaining between them. Systemic immunosuppression or autoimmune disease history was grounds to exclude patients. The sample here was CD4+ or CD8+ T cells sorted from blood, taken in a trial of the OX40 agonist ivuxolimab. This chain connects TRBV28 to TRBJ2-3; no firm D call. This sequence was found in an adult with an advanced solid tumor such as melanoma, head and neck, liver or kidney cancer. CDR3 amino acids: CASRYGLATDTQYF. The CDR3 DNA sequence: TGTGCCAGCAGGTACGGGTTAGCAACAGATACGCAGTATTTT. Together with reference TRBV28 and TRBJ2-3, the CDR3 gives the full variable domain: DVKVTQSSRYLVKRTGEKVFLECVQDMDHENMFWYRQDPGLGLRLIYFSYDVKMKEKGDIPEGYSVSREKKERFSLILESASTNQTSMYLCASRYGLATDTQYFGPGTRLTVL.